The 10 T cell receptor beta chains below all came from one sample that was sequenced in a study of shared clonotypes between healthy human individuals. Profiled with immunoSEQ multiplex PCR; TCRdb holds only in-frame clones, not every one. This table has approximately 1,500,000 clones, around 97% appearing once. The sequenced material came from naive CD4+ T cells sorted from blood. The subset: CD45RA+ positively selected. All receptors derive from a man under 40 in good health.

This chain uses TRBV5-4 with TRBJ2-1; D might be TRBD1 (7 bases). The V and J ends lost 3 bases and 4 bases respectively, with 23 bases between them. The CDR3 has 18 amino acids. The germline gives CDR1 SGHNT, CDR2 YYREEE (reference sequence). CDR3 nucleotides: TGTGCCAGCAGCTCCCTGGGGCAGGGGGGTGTGGGATACAATGAGCAGTTCTTC. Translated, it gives CASSSLGQGGVGYNEQFF.

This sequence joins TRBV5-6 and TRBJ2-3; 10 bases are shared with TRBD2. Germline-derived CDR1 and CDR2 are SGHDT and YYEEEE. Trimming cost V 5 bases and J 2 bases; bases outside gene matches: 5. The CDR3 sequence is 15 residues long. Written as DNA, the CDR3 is TGTGCCAGCAGTCTCCTAGCGGGGGTCACAGATACGCAGTATTTT. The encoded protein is CASSLLAGVTDTQYF.

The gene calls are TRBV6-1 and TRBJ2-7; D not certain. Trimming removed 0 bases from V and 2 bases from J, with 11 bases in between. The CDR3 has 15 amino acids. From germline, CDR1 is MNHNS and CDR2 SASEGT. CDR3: CASSEAVGITYEQYF. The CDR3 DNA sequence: TGTGCCAGCAGTGAAGCGGTAGGAATTACCTACGAGCAGTACTTC.

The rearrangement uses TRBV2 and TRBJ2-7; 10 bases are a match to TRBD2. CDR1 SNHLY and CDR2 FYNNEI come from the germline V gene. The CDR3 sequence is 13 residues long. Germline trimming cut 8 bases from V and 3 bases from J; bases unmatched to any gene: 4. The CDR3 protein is CASSSGSFYEQYF. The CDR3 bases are TGTGCCAGCTCTAGCGGGAGTTTCTACGAGCAGTACTTC. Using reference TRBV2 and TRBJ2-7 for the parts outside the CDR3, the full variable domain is EPEVTQTPSHQVTQMGQEVILRCVPISNHLYFYWYRQILGQKVEFLVSFYNNEISEKSEIFDDQFSVERPDGSNFTLKIRSTKLEDSAMYFCASSSGSFYEQYFGPGTRLTVT.

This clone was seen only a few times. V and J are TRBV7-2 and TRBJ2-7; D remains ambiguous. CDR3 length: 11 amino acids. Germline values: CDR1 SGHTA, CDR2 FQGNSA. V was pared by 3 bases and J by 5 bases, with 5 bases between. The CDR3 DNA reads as TGTGCCAGCAGCTTTATGAACGAGCAGTACTTC. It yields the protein CASSFMNEQYF.

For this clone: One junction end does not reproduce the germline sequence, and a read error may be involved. The CDR3 here is CASSLTPGTDTQYF. In nucleotides, the CDR3 is TGTGCTAGCAGCTTAACCCCAGGCACAGATACGCAGTATTTT. The chain employs TRBV7-7 and TRBJ2-3, with D uncertain. The germline gives CDR1 SSHAT, CDR2 FNYEAQ (reference sequence). The CDR3 loop spans 14 amino acids.

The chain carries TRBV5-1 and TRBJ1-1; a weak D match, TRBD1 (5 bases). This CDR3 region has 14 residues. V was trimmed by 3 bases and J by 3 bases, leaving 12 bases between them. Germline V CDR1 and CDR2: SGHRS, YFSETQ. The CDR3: CASSSLGADTEAFF. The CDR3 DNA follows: TGCGCCAGCAGCTCTTTAGGGGCGGACACTGAAGCTTTCTTT. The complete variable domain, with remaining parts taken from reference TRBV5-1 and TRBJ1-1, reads KAGVTQTPRYLIKTRGQQVTLSCSPISGHRSVSWYQQTPGQGLQFLFEYFSETQRNKGNFPGRFSGRQFSNSRSEMNVSTLELGDSALYLCASSSLGADTEAFFGQGTRLTVV.

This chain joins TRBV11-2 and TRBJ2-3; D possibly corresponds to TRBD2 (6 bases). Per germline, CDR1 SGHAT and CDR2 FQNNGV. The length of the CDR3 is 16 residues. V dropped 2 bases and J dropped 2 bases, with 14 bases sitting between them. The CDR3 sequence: CASSLLRGIFTDTQYF. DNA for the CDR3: TGTGCCAGCAGCTTACTCCGCGGGATCTTCACAGATACGCAGTATTTT.

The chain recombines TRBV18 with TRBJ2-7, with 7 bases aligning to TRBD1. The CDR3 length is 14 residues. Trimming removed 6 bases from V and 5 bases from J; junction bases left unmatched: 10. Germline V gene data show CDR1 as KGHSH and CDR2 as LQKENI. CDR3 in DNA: TGTGCCAGCTCTCTCACGGACAGGTCCCACGAGCAGTACTTC. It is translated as CASSLTDRSHEQYF.

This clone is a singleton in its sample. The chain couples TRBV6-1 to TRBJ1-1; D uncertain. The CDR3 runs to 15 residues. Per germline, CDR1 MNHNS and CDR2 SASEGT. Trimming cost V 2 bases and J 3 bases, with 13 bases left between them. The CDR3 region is CASSEKYRKDTEAFF. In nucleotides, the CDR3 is TGTGCCAGCAGTGAAAAATACCGGAAGGACACTGAAGCTTTCTTT.